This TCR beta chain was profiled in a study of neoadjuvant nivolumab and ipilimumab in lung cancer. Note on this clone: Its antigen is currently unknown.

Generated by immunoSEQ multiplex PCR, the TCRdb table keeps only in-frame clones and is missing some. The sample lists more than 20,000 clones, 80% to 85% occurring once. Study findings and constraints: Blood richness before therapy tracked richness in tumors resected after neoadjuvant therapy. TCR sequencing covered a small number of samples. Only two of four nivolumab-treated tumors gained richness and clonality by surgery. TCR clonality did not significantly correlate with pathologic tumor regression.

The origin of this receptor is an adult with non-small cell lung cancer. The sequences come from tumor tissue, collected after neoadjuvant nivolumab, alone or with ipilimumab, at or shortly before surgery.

CDR3 amino acids: CASSESDRETQYF. DNA for the CDR3: TGTGCCAGCAGTGAAAGTGATAGAGAGACCCAGTACTTC. The V call is TRBV6-1, the J call TRBJ2-5; no definite D call. The CDR3 runs to 13 residues. CDR1 is MNHNS and CDR2 is SASEGT in the germline V gene. V lost 2 bases to trimming and J lost 4 bases, with 8 bases between them.